One and the same sample provided the 17 T cell receptor beta chains below, sequenced in a study of cytomegalovirus exposure and HLA in healthy donors. Clones were read by immunoSEQ multiplex PCR, and TCRdb kept only the in-frame ones, dropping some. The table shows about 140,000 clones, with 84% occurring only once. The material sequenced was PBMCs. Receptors originate from a young woman in good health and CMV-seronegative.

The gene calls are TRBV2 and TRBJ1-5, with D hard to call. The germline gives CDR1 SNHLY, CDR2 FYNNEI. The ends were cut back, 6 bases at V and 0 bases at J, with 3 bases in the middle. This CDR3 is built from 12 residues. The CDR3 spells CASSRSNQPQHF. The DNA for the CDR3 is TGTGCCAGCAGCCGTAGCAATCAGCCCCAGCATTTT.

This sequence joins TRBV9 and TRBJ1-1, with TRBD1 as a possible D gene (5 bases). Germline assignment: CDR1 SGDLS and CDR2 YYNGEE. V gave up 0 bases and J gave up 3 bases, with 12 bases separating them. This CDR3 has 15 residues. CDR3 protein: CASSVGGTGDTEAFF. CDR3 DNA: TGTGCCAGCAGCGTAGGTGGGACTGGGGACACTGAAGCTTTCTTT.

This sequence joins TRBV12-5 and TRBJ1-3, with 7 positions matching TRBD1. The J segment lost 4 bases and the V segment lost 1 base, leaving 16 bases of the junction unmatched. The germline V gene encodes CDR1 LGHNT and CDR2 FRNRAP. The CDR3 has 19 residues. The chain's CDR3 is CASGLATTDRVQPGNTIYF. CDR3 in DNA: TGTGCTAGTGGTTTGGCGACAACCGACAGGGTTCAGCCCGGAAACACCATATATTTT.

V gene TRBV7-2 combines with J gene TRBJ2-5; D might be TRBD1 (7 bases). The germline V and J ends were trimmed by 1 base and 7 bases, with 13 bases remaining between them. Germline V CDR1 and CDR2: SGHTA, FQGNSA. The CDR3 is 14 residues long. The CDR3 bases are TGTGCCAGCAGCTTAGTTCGGCAGGGGGGGACCCAGTACTTC. Residues: CASSLVRQGGTQYF.

The rearrangement uses TRBV27 and TRBJ2-1; D might be TRBD2 (7 bases). Germline lookup yields CDR1 MNHEY and CDR2 SMNVEV (reference sequence). V lost 6 bases and J 10 bases, leaving 19 bases between the germline ends. This CDR3 is built from 14 residues. The CDR3, as DNA: TGTGCCAGCAGAATAGGGGGGGCACTTGGGGAGCAGTTCTTC. It is translated as CASRIGGALGEQFF.

The chain combines TRBV7-9 with TRBJ1-1, with D possibly matching TRBD1 (5 bases). From germline, CDR1 is SEHNR and CDR2 FQNEAQ (reference sequence). This CDR3 contains 14 residues. Trimming cost V 7 bases and J 1 base, with 13 bases left between them. CDR3 region: CASTASGGNTEAFF. The CDR3 DNA reads TGTGCCAGCACCGCCTCGGGGGGGAACACTGAAGCTTTCTTT.

This clone has a handful of counts. This chain links TRBV5-1 with TRBJ1-6, with 9 bases lining up with TRBD1. V lost 4 bases, J lost 2 bases, and 10 bases stayed unmatched. The CDR3 consists of 18 residues. From germline, CDR1 is SGHRS and CDR2 YFSETQ. In DNA form, the CDR3 reads TGCGCCAGCAGCCCCGGGACAGGGCCCAGCGCCTATAATTCACCCCTCCACTTT. Amino acids: CASSPGTGPSAYNSPLHF. The complete variable domain, with remaining parts taken from reference TRBV5-1 and TRBJ1-6, reads KAGVTQTPRYLIKTRGQQVTLSCSPISGHRSVSWYQQTPGQGLQFLFEYFSETQRNKGNFPGRFSGRQFSNSRSEMNVSTLELGDSALYLCASSPGTGPSAYNSPLHFGNGTRLTVT.

The chain has TRBV28 and TRBJ1-2; tentatively, D is TRBD1 (5 bases). V was shortened by 6 bases and J by 4 bases, with 12 bases between the two germline ends. From germline, CDR1 is MDHEN and CDR2 SYDVKM. The CDR3 is 13 amino acids. The CDR3 is CASRRQLLYGYTF. In DNA, the CDR3 is TGTGCCAGCAGACGACAGTTGCTCTATGGCTACACCTTC.

The chain carries TRBV4-1 and TRBJ2-7; D gene unclear. Per the germline V gene, CDR1 is MGHRA and CDR2 is YSYEKL. The CDR3 runs 15 residues. V lost 0 bases to trimming and J lost 1 base, with 10 bases between them. The CDR3 is CASSQDFSRSYEQYF. The CDR3 DNA reads as TGCGCCAGCAGCCAAGATTTCTCCAGATCCTACGAGCAGTACTTC.

This chain links TRBV7-9 with TRBJ1-2, with TRBD1 identical over 8 bases. J lost 6 bases, V lost 5 bases, and 23 bases had no gene match. This CDR3 comprises 19 residues. Germline CDR1 SEHNR, CDR2 FQNEAQ (reference sequence). The CDR3 nucleotides are TGTGCCAGCAGCATTGCCACCTACGCGACAGGGGCCCGGGGGGATGGCTACACCTTC. This translates into CASSIATYATGARGDGYTF.

The chain uses TRBV19 and TRBJ2-3; D might be TRBD2 (6 bases). The CDR3 contains 14 residues. The germline V gene encodes CDR1 LNHDA and CDR2 SQIVND (reference sequence). The V and J ends lost 8 bases and 3 bases respectively, with 15 bases between them. The CDR3 DNA is TGTGCCAGTGGATCGGGGGTGTTAACAGATACGCAGTATTTT. Amino acid sequence: CASGSGVLTDTQYF.

The chain couples TRBV10-3 to TRBJ1-1; D remains unclear. V was clipped by 9 bases and J by 3 bases, with 14 bases between them. The V gene's germline CDR1 is ENHRY and CDR2 SYGVKD. The CDR3 covers 13 residues. CDR3 nucleotides: TGTGCCATTAGTAATGGGCGGGACACTGAAGCTTTCTTT. Its protein product is CAISNGRDTEAFF.

The chain joins TRBV9 to TRBJ2-3, with 7 positions matching TRBD2. The germline V gene encodes CDR1 SGDLS and CDR2 YYNGEE. The CDR3 consists of 15 residues. Trimming took 1 base from V and 3 from J; bases not matched to a gene: 5. CDR3: CASSVQAGTTDTQYF. The CDR3 coding sequence is TGTGCCAGCAGCGTACAAGCGGGGACTACAGATACGCAGTATTTT. Supplemented by reference TRBV9 and TRBJ2-3, the full variable domain reads DSGVTQTPKHLITATGQRVTLRCSPRSGDLSVYWYQQSLDQGLQFLIQYYNGEERAKGNILERFSAQQFPDLHSELNLSSLELGDSALYFCASSVQAGTTDTQYFGPGTRLTVL.

The chain carries TRBV2 and TRBJ2-5; TRBD1 might be the D (6 bases). The CDR3 covers 16 residues. CDR1 is SNHLY, CDR2 FYNNEI, per germline. V dropped 5 bases and J dropped 5 bases, with 21 bases sitting between them. CDR3 bases: TGTGCCAGCAGTATTGCCAGGGGTTCGCGGTATGAGACCCAGTACTTC. Amino acid sequence: CASSIARGSRYETQYF.

V and J are TRBV10-1 and TRBJ2-4, with D perhaps matching TRBD1 (5 bases). The CDR3 has 13 amino acids. V dropped 4 bases and J dropped 8 bases, with 12 bases sitting between them. Germline V gene data show CDR1 as WNHNN and CDR2 as SYGVQD (reference sequence). The CDR3 protein is CASSGGAWDIQYF. For the CDR3, the DNA is TGCGCCAGCAGTGGTGGGGCTTGGGACATTCAGTACTTC.

J is TRBJ2-3 and V is TRBV7-2; 15 bases are a match to TRBD2. This CDR3 is built from 19 residues. The V gene's germline CDR1 is SGHTA and CDR2 FQGNSA. The V and J ends lost 5 bases and 0 bases, in that order; junction bases with no gene match: 9. The CDR3: CASSPQPGLAGGSTDTQYF. CDR3 DNA sequence: TGTGCCAGCAGCCCACAACCGGGACTAGCGGGGGGAAGCACAGATACGCAGTATTTT.

Only a few counts were recorded for this clone. The chain links TRBV6-6 to TRBJ2-5; the match to TRBD2 covers 9 bases. The CDR3 is made up of 15 amino acids. Germline V gene sequence: CDR1 MNHNY, CDR2 SVGAGI (reference sequence). The ends lost 2 bases at V and 4 bases at J; junction bases unmatched: 5. The CDR3 nucleotides are TGTGCCAGCAGTTACGGGGCGGGGGGGCGAGAGACCCAGTACTTC. It translates to CASSYGAGGRETQYF.